These 20 T cell receptor beta chains came from one sample sequenced in a study of regulatory T cells in long-lasting Graves disease. Library construction for TCR beta used iRepertoire HTBI primers and Arm-PCR of CDR3 regions. MiXCR, run by TCRdb on the multiplex PCR reads, gives a single entry per CDR3 protein. The data show around 450,000 distinct CDR3 sequences, approximately 21% seen once. The time point was: persistent/refractory GD, antithyroid drugs over 5 years with positive TRAb. PBMC-derived RNA was used for the TCR library. The material sequenced was peripheral blood mononuclear cells (PBMCs), taken when the disease was refractory, from a patient treated with antithyroid drugs. The receptor source for this set is a female donor with Graves disease.

The chain links TRBV28 to TRBJ2-7; no firm D call. V lost 6 bases and J 5 bases, leaving 14 bases between the germline ends. The CDR3 length is 13 residues. Germline values: CDR1 MDHEN, CDR2 SYDVKM. CDR3 coding DNA: TGTGCCAGCAGCCCCCCCCCAGATGACGAGCAGTACTTC. It encodes CASSPPPDDEQYF.

At least ten counts were recorded for this clonotype. The chain uses TRBV29-1 and TRBJ1-1; D is ambiguous. The CDR3 extends over 14 amino acids. V gave up 3 bases and J gave up 1 base, with 12 bases separating them. From germline, CDR1 is SQVTM and CDR2 ANQGSEA. The CDR3 DNA reads TGCAGCGTTGAGATGGTATACGGGAACACTGAAGCTTTCTTT. It translates to CSVEMVYGNTEAFF.

The chain has TRBV3-1 and TRBJ2-3; tentative D call: TRBD1 (5 bases). This CDR3 spans 16 amino acids. The germline gives CDR1 LGHDT, CDR2 YNNKEL (reference sequence). V was cut by 1 base and J by 3 bases, with 14 bases left in between. The CDR3 reads CASSQVGRERTDTQYF. The CDR3 DNA follows: TGTGCCAGCAGCCAAGTAGGCAGGGAAAGAACAGATACGCAGTATTTT.

This clonotype was seen at least ten times. This rearrangement joins TRBV7-9 to TRBJ2-5, with D possibly matching TRBD2 (6 bases). Trimming left V 4 bases short and J 3 bases short, with 15 bases between. The length of the CDR3 is 15 residues. Germline V gives CDR1 SEHNR, CDR2 FQNEAQ (reference sequence). CDR3 in amino acids: CASSWRGGVEETQYF. The CDR3 DNA reads TGTGCCAGCAGCTGGCGAGGCGGGGTGGAAGAGACCCAGTACTTC.

This clonotype was detected ten times or more. This rearrangement joins TRBV27 to TRBJ2-7; 9 bases are shared with TRBD2. This CDR3 has 15 amino acids. Germline V gene sequence: CDR1 MNHEY, CDR2 SMNVEV (reference sequence). The trim removed 6 bases at V and 4 bases at J, leaving 10 bases unmatched. The CDR3 protein is CASSLQAGGNYEQYF. The CDR3 region has the DNA TGTGCCAGCAGCTTACAAGCGGGAGGAAATTACGAGCAGTACTTC.

This clonotype was observed a few times. The V and J genes are TRBV24-1 and TRBJ2-7, with a possible D match to TRBD1 (6 bases). V lost 2 bases to trimming and J lost 5 bases, with 18 bases between them. The CDR3 is made up of 16 amino acids. Germline loops: CDR1 KGHDR, CDR2 SFDVKD. This chain's CDR3 is CATSDSTTGTRDEQYF. DNA of the CDR3: TGTGCCACCAGTGATTCGACAACAGGGACGAGGGACGAGCAGTACTTC.

This clonotype is a singleton in its sample. This clone may be a read error of a much larger clone one base away. The CDR3 ends on some other residue instead of the conserved phenylalanine or tryptophan, so this is likely a read error. The chain has TRBV28 and TRBJ1-1, with D hard to call. Trimming removed 6 bases at V and 4 bases at J, with 9 bases between. There are 12 residues in the CDR3. Germline lookup yields CDR1 MDHEN and CDR2 SYDVKM. The CDR3 nucleotides read TGTGCCAGCAGGGGTACGCCCACTGAAGCTTTCTCT. The encoded protein is CASRGTPTEAFS.

In this sample, this clonotype turned up a few times. V gene TRBV14 combines with J gene TRBJ2-2, with 8 positions matching TRBD2. The V gene's germline CDR1 is SGHDN and CDR2 FVKESK. The ends lost 4 bases at V and 5 bases at J; junction bases unmatched: 9. This CDR3 region has 16 residues. CDR3: CASSPEAGALTGELFF. CDR3 in DNA: TGTGCCAGCAGCCCGGAAGCGGGGGCCCTGACCGGGGAGCTGTTTTTT.

Many counts were recorded for this clonotype. The chain couples TRBV6-1 to TRBJ1-4, with D perhaps matching TRBD1 (6 bases). This CDR3 spans 15 amino acids. The V gene's germline CDR1 is MNHNS and CDR2 SASEGT. V was clipped by 5 bases and J by 4 bases, with 14 bases between them. The CDR3 loop is CASSQQGANNEKLFF. The CDR3 DNA is TGTGCCAGCAGTCAACAGGGCGCGAATAATGAAAAACTGTTTTTT.

This clonotype was detected a few times. It differs at one base from a far larger clone, so likely a read error. The chain carries TRBV6-1 and TRBJ2-7, with 7 bases that match TRBD1. The CDR3 totals 13 residues. Looked up from germline, CDR1 is MNHNS and CDR2 is SASEGT. The CDR3 region has the DNA TGTGCCAGCAGTCACAGGGGAAGCTACGAGCGGTACTTC. This gives the protein CASSHRGSYERYF.

Ten or more counts support this clonotype. The J gene is TRBJ2-7, the V gene TRBV25-1, with D possibly matching TRBD2 (6 bases). The germline V gene encodes CDR1 MGHDK and CDR2 SYGVNS. V was pared by 4 bases and J by 5 bases, with 15 bases between. The CDR3 sequence is 14 residues long. The CDR3 DNA follows: TGTGCCAGCAGTGGACCGGGGAGGATCCACGAGCAGTACTTC. Its translation is CASSGPGRIHEQYF.

This clonotype was detected a few times. This rearrangement joins TRBV10-3 to TRBJ2-6, with D unresolved. The V end was cut by 0 bases, the J end by 0 bases, with 3 bases between. This CDR3 region has 15 residues. Germline loops: CDR1 ENHRY, CDR2 SYGVKD. CDR3 bases: TGTGCCATCAGTGAGTCCCTCTCTGGGGCCAACGTCCTGACTTTC. Translation gives CAISESLSGANVLTF.

This chain uses TRBV29-1 with TRBJ2-7; TRBD1 matches 9 bases. CDR3 length: 16 amino acids. Germline V CDR1 and CDR2: SQVTM, ANQGSEA. Trimming cost V 0 bases and J 2 bases; bases outside gene matches: 8. The chain's CDR3 is CSVEDRRTGVAYEQYF. CDR3 nucleotide sequence: TGCAGCGTTGAAGATCGTAGGACAGGGGTCGCCTACGAGCAGTACTTC.

This clonotype was counted a few times. This chain connects TRBV9 to TRBJ1-5; 10 bases are shared with TRBD1. V shed 3 bases, J shed 7 bases, and the junction held 4 bases outside the gene matches. The CDR3 extends over 14 amino acids. Germline V gene lookup returns CDR1 SGDLS and CDR2 YYNGEE. The CDR3 region has the DNA TGTGCCAGCAGCGCGACAGGGGGCAGGCAGCCCCAGCATTTT. This codes for CASSATGGRQPQHF.

The table lists this clonotype with a few counts. The chain uses TRBV6-1 and TRBJ2-5, with a tentative D call TRBD2 (6 bases). Germline V gene sequence: CDR1 MNHNS, CDR2 SASEGT. The CDR3 covers 11 residues. V was pared by 7 bases and J by 7 bases, with 10 bases between. This CDR3 reads CASTGGGTQYF. In nucleotides, the CDR3 is TGTGCCAGCACCGGGGGTGGGACCCAGTACTTC.

This chain joins TRBV24-1 and TRBJ1-2, with 8 bases that match TRBD1. Germline CDR1 is KGHDR and CDR2 is SFDVKD. Trimming removed 4 bases from V and 5 bases from J; junction bases left unmatched: 5. The CDR3 totals 14 residues. The CDR3 DNA reads TGTGCCACCAGTGAGTCGGGACAGGTTTATGGCTACACCTTC. It codes for CATSESGQVYGYTF.

This clonotype occurred a few times. This chain links TRBV2 with TRBJ2-1, with TRBD2 as a possible D gene (6 bases). V shed 6 bases and J shed 8 bases, with 20 bases lying between them. CDR3 length equals 15 residues. CDR1 SNHLY and CDR2 FYNNEI come from the germline V gene. The CDR3 protein is CASRGGVAAGDEQFF. The DNA of the CDR3 is TGTGCCAGCAGGGGCGGGGTAGCGGCCGGTGATGAGCAGTTCTTC. The full variable domain, in which reference TRBV2 and TRBJ2-1 provide the parts outside the CDR3, is EPEVTQTPSHQVTQMGQEVILRCVPISNHLYFYWYRQILGQKVEFLVSFYNNEISEKSEIFDDQFSVERPDGSNFTLKIRSTKLEDSAMYFCASRGGVAAGDEQFFGPGTRLTVL.

The table lists this clonotype with a few counts. V usage is TRBV20-1 and J usage is TRBJ1-5, with D hard to call. Germline CDR1 and CDR2: DFQATT and SNEGSKA (reference sequence). The CDR3 is 15 amino acids. V shed 5 bases and J shed 6 bases, with 20 bases lying between them. CDR3 sequence (DNA): TGCAGTGCTTCGAGTGGCGAGGCAGGTGGTCAGCCCCAGCATTTT. It codes for CSASSGEAGGQPQHF.

Comment on this clonotype: This clone may be a read error of a much larger clone one base away. Here the CDR3 reads CSVEAGGRGRNTEAFF. The CDR3, as DNA: TGCAGCGTTGAAGCTGGTGGCAGGGGGAGGAACACTGAAGCTTTCTTT. The chain links TRBV29-1 to TRBJ1-1; TRBD1 matches 7 bases. Germline trimming cut 1 base from V and 1 base from J; bases unmatched to any gene: 9. This CDR3 has 16 amino acids. Germline V lookup: CDR1 SQVTM, CDR2 ANQGSEA.

In this sample, this clonotype turned up many times. This rearrangement joins TRBV28 to TRBJ1-4; D unclear. The germline V gene encodes CDR1 MDHEN and CDR2 SYDVKM. V shed 2 bases and J shed 7 bases, with 8 bases lying between them. The CDR3 has 13 residues. DNA for the CDR3: TGTGCCAGCAGTTTACCCCATGGTGAAAAACTGTTTTTT. Translating gives CASSLPHGEKLFF.